This entry lists 4 T cell receptor beta chains sequenced from one sample in a study of low-dose radiotherapy and immunotherapy resistance in tumors (dated by TCRdb to between 2020 and 2023). The sample's time point label, decoded: before trial treatment. TCRdb records Illumina HiSeq 2500 as the sequencer. First-strand cDNA was synthesized using Superscript III and a set of TRAV- and TRBV-specific primers, so that both TCRalpha and TCRbeta chains were covered. A roughly 22-cycle PCR with Phusion amplified the TCRs, pairing a constant-region primer with the adapter that was attached to the V primers. TCRdb passed the public sequencing reads through fastp at Q25 and MiXCR, retaining productive beta sequences. Each entry merges the rows of one CDR3 protein and shows their most common DNA and genes. The sample profile shows 75,000 to 95,000 distinct CDR3 sequences; 18% of them were found once. Around 6.1% of the sample is held by the ten biggest clonotypes.

The specimen was PBMCs, collected before treatment. All receptors come from a male donor with prostate cancer.

Only a few counts were recorded for this clonotype. V is TRBV28 and J is TRBJ1-1; TRBD1 might be the D (5 bases). CDR1 and CDR2 from the germline V gene are MDHEN and SYDVKM. Trimming cost V 2 bases and J 3 bases, with 10 bases left between them. The CDR3 sequence is 14 residues long. CDR3 DNA sequence: TGTGCCAGCAGTTTACCTACAGGTTACACTGAAGCTTTCTTT. This translates into CASSLPTGYTEAFF.

The sample holds many counts of this clonotype. The V call is TRBV29-1, the J call TRBJ1-2; D remains unclear. The CDR3 sequence is 12 residues long. CDR1 and CDR2 (germline): SQVTM, ANQGSEA. The V end was cut by 6 bases, the J end by 3 bases, with 11 bases between. CDR3 amino acids: CSVSTGDYGYTF. Here the CDR3 DNA reads TGCAGCGTATCGACGGGAGACTATGGCTACACCTTC.

Regarding this clonotype: One base separates it from a far larger clone, so it is likely a read error. The chain carries TRBV6-2 or TRBV6-3 and TRBJ2-7; a possible D gene is TRBD2 (6 bases). This CDR3 contains 15 residues. Germline-derived CDR1 and CDR2 are MNHEY and SVGEGT. Trimming shortened V by 6 bases and J by 7 bases, and 22 bases separated the two germline ends. The CDR3 DNA sequence: TGTGCCAGCAGGGGTGCGGTGGCTAGCGACAATGAGCAGTACTTC. Translating gives CASRGAVASDNEQYF.

This clonotype has a count of ten or more. The CDR3 sequence is CSAYSGSSYNEQFF. The CDR3 DNA sequence: TGCAGTGCTTATAGCGGGAGCTCCTACAATGAGCAGTTCTTC. This chain connects TRBV20-1 to TRBJ2-1; 9 bases map to TRBD2. V lost 5 bases, J lost 0 bases, and 2 bases stayed unmatched. There are 14 residues in the CDR3. Germline assignment: CDR1 DFQATT and CDR2 SNEGSKA (reference sequence).